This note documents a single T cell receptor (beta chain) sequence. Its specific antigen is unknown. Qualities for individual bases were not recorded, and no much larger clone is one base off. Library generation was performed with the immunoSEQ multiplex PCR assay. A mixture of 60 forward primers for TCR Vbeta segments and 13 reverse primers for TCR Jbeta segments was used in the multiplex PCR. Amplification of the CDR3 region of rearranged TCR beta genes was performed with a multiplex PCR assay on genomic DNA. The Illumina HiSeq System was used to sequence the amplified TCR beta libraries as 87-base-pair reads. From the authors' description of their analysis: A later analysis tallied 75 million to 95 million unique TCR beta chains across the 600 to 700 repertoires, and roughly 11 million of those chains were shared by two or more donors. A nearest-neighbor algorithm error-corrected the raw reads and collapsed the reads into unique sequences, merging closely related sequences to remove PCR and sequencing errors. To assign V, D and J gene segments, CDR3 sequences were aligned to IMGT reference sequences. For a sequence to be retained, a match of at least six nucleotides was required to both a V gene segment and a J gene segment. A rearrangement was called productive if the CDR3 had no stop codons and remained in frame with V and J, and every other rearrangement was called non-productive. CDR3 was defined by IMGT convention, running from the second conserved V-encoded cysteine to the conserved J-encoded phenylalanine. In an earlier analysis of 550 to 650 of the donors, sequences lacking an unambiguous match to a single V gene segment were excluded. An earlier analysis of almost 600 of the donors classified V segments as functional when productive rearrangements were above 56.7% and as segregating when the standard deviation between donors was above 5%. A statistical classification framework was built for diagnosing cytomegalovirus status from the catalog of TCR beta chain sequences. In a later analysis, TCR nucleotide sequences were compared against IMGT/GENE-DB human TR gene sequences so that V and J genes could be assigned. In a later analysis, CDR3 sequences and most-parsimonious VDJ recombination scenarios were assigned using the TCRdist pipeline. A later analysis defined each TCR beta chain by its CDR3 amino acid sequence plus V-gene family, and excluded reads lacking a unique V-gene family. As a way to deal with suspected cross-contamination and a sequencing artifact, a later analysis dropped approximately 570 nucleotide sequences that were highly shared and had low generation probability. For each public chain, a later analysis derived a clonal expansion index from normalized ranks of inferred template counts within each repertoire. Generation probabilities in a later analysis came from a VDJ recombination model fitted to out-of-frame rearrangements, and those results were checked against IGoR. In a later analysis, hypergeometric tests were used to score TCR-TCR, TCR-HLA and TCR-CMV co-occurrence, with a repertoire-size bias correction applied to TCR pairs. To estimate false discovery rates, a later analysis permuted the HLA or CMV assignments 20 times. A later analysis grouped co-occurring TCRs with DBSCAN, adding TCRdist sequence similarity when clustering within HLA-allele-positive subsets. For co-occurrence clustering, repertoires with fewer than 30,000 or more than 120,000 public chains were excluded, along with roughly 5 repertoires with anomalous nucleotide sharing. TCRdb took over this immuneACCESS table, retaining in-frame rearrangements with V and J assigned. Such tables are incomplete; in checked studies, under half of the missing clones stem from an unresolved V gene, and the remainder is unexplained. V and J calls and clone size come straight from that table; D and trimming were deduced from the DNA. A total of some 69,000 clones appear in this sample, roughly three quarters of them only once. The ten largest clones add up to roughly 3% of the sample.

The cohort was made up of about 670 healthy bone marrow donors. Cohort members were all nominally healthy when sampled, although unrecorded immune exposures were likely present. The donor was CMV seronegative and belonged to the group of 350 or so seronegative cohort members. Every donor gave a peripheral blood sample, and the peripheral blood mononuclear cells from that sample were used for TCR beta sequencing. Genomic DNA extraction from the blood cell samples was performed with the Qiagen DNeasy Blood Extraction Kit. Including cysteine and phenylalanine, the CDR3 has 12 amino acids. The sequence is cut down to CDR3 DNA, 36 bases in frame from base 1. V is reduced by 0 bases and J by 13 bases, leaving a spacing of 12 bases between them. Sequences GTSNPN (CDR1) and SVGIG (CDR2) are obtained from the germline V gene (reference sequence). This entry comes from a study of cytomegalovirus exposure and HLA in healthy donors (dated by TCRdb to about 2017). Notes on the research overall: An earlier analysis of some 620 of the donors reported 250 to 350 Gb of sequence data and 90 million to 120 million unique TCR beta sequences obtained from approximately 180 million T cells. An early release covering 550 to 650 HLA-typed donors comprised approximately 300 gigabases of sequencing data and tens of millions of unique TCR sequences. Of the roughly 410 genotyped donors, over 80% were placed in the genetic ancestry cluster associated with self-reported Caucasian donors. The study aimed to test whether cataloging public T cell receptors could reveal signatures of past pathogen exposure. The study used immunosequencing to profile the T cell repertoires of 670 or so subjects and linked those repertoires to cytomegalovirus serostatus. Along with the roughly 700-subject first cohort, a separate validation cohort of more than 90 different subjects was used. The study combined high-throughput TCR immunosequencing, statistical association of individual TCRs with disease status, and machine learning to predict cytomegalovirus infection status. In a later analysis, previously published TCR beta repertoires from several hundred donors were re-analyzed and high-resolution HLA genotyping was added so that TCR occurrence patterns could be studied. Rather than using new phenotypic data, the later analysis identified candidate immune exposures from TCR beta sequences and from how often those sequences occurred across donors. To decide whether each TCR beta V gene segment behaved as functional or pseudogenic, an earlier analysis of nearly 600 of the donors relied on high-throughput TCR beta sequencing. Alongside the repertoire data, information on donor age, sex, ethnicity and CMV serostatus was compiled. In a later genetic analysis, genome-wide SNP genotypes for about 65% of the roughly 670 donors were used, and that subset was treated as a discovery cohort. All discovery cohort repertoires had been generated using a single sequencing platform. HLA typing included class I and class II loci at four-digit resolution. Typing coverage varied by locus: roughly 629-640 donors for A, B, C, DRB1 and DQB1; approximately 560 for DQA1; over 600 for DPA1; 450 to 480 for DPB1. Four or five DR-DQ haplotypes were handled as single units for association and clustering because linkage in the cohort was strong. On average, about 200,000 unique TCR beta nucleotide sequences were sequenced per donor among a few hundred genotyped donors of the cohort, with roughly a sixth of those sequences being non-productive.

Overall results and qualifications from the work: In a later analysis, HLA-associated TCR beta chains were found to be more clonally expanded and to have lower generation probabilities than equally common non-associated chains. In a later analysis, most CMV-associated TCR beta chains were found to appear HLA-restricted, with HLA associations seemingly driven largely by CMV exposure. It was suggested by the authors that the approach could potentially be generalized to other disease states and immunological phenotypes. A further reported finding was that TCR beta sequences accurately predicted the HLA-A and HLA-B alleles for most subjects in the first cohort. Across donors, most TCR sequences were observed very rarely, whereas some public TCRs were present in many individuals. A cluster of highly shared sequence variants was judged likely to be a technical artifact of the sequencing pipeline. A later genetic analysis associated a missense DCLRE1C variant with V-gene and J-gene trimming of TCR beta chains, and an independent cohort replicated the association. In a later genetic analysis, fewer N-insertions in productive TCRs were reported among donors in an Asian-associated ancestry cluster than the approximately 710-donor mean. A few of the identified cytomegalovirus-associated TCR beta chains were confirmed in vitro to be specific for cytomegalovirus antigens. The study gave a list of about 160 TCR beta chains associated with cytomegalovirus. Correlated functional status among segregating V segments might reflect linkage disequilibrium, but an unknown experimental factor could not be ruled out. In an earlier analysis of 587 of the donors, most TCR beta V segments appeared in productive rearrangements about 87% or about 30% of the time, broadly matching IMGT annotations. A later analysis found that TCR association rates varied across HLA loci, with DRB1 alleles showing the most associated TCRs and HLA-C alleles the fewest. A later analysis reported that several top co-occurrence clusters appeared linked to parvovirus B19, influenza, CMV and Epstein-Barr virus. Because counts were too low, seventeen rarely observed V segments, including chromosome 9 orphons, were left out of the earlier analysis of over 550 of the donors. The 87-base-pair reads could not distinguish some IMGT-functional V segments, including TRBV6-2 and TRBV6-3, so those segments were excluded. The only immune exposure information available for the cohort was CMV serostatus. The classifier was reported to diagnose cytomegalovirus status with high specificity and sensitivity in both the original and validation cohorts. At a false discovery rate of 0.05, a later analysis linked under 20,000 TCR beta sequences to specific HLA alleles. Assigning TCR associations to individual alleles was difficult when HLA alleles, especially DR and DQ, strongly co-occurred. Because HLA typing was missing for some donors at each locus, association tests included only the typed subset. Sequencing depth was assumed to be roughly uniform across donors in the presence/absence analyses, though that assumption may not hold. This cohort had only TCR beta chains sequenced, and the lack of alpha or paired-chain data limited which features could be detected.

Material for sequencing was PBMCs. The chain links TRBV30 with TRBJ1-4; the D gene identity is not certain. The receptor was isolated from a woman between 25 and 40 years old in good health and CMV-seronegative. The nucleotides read TGTGCCTGGAGTGTAAGCTTCGCAAGACTGTTTTTT. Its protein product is CAWSVSFARLFF. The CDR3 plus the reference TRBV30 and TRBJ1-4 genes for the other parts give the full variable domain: SQTIHQWPATLVQPVGSPLSLECTVEGTSNPNLYWYRQAAGRGLQLLFYSVGIGQISSEVPQNLSASRPQDRQFILSSKKLLLSDSGFYLCAWSVSFARLFFGSGTQLSVL.